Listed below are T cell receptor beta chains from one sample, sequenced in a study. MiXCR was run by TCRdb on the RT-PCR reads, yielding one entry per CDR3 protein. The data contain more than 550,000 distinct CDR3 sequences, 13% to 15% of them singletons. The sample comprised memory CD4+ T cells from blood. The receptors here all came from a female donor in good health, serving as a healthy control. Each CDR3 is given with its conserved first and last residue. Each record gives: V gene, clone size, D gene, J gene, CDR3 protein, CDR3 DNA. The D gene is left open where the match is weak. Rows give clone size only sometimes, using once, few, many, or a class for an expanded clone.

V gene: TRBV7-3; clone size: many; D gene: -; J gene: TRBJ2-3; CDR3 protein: CASSFYGDTQYF; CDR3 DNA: TGTGCCAGCAGTTTCTACGGAGATACGCAGTATTTT
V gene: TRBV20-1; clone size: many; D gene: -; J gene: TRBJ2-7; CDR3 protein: CSARDKGTVPYEQYF; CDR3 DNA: TGCAGTGCTAGAGATAAGGGGACGGTCCCCTACGAGCAGTACTTC
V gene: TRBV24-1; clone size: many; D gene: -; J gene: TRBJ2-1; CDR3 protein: CATSDFLGQQFF; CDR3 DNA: TGTGCCACCAGTGATTTTCTGGGTCAGCAGTTCTTC
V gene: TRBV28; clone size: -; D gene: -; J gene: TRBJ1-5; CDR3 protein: CASSLWGNYQPQHF; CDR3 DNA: TGTGCCAGCAGTTTATGGGGAAACTATCAGCCCCAGCATTTT
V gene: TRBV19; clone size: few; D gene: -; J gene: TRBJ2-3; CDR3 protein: CASSMWEEEDTQYF; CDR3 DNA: TGTGCCAGTAGTATGTGGGAGGAGGAAGATACGCAGTATTTT
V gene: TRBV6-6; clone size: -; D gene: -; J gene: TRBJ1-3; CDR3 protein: CASKGEAGNTIYF; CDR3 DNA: TGTGCCAGCAAGGGAGAGGCTGGAAACACCATATATTTT
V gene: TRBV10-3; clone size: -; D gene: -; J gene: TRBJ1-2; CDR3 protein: CAISPDTRYGYTF; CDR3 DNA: TGTGCCATCAGCCCAGACACGCGATATGGCTACACCTTC
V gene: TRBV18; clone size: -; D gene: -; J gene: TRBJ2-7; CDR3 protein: CASSPYRTDWQQKTYEQYF; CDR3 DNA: TGTGCCAGCTCACCCTACCGGACTGATTGGCAGCAAAAAACCTACGAGCAGTACTTC
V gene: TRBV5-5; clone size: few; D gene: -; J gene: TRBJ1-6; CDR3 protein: CASSAPGSYNSPLHF; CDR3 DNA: TGTGCCAGCAGCGCCCCGGGTTCCTATAATTCACCCCTCCACTTT
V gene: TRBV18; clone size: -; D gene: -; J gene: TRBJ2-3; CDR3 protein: CASSPPTGEGTDTQYF; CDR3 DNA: TGTGCCAGCTCACCACCTACAGGGGAGGGCACAGATACGCAGTATTTT
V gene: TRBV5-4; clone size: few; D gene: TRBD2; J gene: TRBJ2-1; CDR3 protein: CASSQASGPYNEQFF; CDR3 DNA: TGTGCCAGCAGCCAGGCTAGCGGACCCTACAATGAGCAGTTCTTC
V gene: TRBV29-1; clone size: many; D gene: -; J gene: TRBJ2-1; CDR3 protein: CSVGRSSYNEQFF; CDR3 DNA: TGCAGCGTTGGAAGGAGCTCCTACAATGAGCAGTTCTTC
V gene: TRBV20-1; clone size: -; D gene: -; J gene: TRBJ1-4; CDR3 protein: CSARDRREFSEKLFF; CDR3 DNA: TGCAGTGCTAGAGACCGCAGGGAGTTTAGTGAAAAACTGTTTTTT
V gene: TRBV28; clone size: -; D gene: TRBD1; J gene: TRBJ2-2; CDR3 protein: CASSSLRDRGVGADTGELFF; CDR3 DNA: TGTGCCAGCAGTTCCCTCCGGGACAGGGGAGTAGGGGCGGACACCGGGGAGCTGTTTTTT
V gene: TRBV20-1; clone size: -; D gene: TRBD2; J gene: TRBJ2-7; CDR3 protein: CSASAGTSGYYERQYF; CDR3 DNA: TGCAGTGCTAGCGCCGGGACTAGCGGTTACTACGAGCGGCAGTACTTC
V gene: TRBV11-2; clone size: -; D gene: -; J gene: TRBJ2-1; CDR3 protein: CASSSPGLHRSEQFF; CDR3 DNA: TGTGCCAGCAGCTCTCCGGGACTCCACAGGAGTGAGCAGTTCTTC
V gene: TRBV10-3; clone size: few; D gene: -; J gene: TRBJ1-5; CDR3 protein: CAISESNAPQHF; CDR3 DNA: TGTGCCATCAGTGAGTCGAACGCGCCCCAGCATTTT
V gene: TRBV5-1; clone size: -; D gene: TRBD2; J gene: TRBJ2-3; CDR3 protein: CASSLTTSGTSTDTQYF; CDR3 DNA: TGCGCCAGCAGCTTGACAACTAGCGGCACTAGCACAGATACGCAGTATTTT
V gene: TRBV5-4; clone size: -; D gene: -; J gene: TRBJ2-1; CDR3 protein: CASSLKYGRDNEQFF; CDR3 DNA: TGTGCCAGCAGCTTGAAGTATGGAAGGGACAATGAGCAGTTCTTC
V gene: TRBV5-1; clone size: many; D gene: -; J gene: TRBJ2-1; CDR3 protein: CASSQQERSYNEQFF; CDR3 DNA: TGCGCCAGCAGTCAGCAGGAGCGCTCCTACAATGAGCAGTTCTTC
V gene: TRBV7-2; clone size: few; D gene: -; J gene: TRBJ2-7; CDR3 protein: CASSLASRASYEQYF; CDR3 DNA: TGTGCCAGCAGCTTAGCTAGTCGGGCCTCCTACGAGCAGTACTTC
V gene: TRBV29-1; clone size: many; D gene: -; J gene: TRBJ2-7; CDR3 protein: CSVITGATHEQYF; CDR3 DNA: TGCAGCGTGATAACGGGGGCAACCCACGAGCAGTACTTC
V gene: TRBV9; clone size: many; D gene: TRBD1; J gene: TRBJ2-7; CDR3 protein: CASSPRDRSSYEQYF; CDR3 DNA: TGTGCCAGCAGCCCCCGGGACAGGAGCTCCTACGAGCAGTACTTC
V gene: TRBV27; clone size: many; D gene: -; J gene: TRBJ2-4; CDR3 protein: CASSLAGAKNIQYF; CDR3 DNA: TGTGCCAGCAGTTTAGCGGGGGCCAAAAACATTCAGTACTTC
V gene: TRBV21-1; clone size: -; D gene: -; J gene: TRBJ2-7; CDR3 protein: CASSNRALLTPTLGGQYF; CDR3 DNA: TGTGCCAGCAGCAACCGAGCCCTTCTGACACCCACTTTAGGTGGGCAGTACTTC
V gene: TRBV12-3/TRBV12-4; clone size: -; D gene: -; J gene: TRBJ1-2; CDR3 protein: CASSSPPPNYGYTF; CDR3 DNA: TGTGCCAGCAGTTCCCCACCTCCTAACTATGGCTACACCTTC
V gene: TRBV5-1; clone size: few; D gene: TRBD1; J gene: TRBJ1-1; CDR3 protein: CASSRGTGDSLNTEAFF; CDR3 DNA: TGCGCCAGCAGCCGCGGGACAGGGGATTCTCTGAACACTGAAGCTTTCTTT
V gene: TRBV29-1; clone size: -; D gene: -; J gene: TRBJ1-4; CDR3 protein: CSYSNPGVRAGAGTRNEKLFF; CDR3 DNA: TGCAGCTATTCCAATCCGGGAGTTCGGGCCGGGGCGGGGACAAGAAATGAAAAACTGTTTTTT
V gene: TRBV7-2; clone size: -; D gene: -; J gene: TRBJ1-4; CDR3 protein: CASSPRSGEKLFF; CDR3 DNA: TGTGCCAGCAGCCCACGAAGCGGTGAAAAACTGTTTTTT
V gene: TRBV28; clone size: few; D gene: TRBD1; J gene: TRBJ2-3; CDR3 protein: CAITGATDTQYF; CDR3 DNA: TGTGCCATCACAGGGGCCACAGATACGCAGTATTTT
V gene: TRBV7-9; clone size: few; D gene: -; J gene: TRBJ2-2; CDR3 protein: CASSFAIGELFF; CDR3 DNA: TGTGCCAGCAGCTTTGCTATCGGGGAGCTGTTTTTT
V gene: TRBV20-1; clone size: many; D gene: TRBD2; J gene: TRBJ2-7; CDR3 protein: CSARDAASGTNEQYF; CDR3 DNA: TGCAGTGCTAGAGATGCGGCTAGCGGTACAAACGAGCAGTACTTC
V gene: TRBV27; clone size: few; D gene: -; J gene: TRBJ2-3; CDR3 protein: CASSLYRLRDTQYF; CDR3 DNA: TGTGCCAGCAGTCTTTACAGGCTCAGAGATACGCAGTATTTT
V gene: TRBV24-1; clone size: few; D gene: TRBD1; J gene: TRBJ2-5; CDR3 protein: CATSEPGTEQETQYF; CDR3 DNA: TGTGCCACCAGTGAGCCCGGGACAGAGCAAGAGACCCAGTACTTC
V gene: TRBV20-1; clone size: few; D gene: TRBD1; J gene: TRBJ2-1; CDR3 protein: CSVRQGNNEQFF; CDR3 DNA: TGCAGTGTCCGACAGGGGAACAATGAGCAGTTCTTC
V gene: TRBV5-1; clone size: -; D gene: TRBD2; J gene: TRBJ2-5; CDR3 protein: CASSILAGGEETQYF; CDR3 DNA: TGCGCCAGCAGCATATTAGCGGGAGGGGAAGAGACCCAGTACTTC
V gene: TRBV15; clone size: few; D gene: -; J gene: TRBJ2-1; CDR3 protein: CATSRDGGSYNEQFF; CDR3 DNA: TGTGCCACCAGCAGAGATGGGGGCTCCTACAATGAGCAGTTCTTC
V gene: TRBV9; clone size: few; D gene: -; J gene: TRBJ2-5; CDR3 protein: CASSTRLEETQYF; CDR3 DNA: TGTGCCAGCAGCACCCGACTAGAGGAGACCCAGTACTTC
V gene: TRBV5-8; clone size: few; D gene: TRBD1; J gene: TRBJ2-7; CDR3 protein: CASTVTGGHEQYF; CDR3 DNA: TGTGCCAGCACCGTGACAGGGGGCCACGAGCAGTACTTC
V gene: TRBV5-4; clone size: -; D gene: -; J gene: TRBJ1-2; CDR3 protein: CASSRDGDYGYTF; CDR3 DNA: TGTGCCAGCAGCAGAGACGGCGACTATGGCTACACCTTC
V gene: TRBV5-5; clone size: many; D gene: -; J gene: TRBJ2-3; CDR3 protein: CASSLYGQPLDTQYF; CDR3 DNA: TGTGCCAGCAGCTTGTATGGGCAGCCACTAGATACGCAGTATTTT
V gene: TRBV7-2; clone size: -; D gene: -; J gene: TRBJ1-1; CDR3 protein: CASARGRGNTEAFF; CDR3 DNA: TGTGCCAGCGCTCGGGGTCGGGGAAACACTGAAGCTTTCTTT
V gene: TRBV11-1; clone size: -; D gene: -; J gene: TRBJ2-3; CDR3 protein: CASSLSRSGSGTDTQYF; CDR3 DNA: TGTGCCAGCAGCTTATCTCGTTCCGGGTCTGGCACAGATACGCAGTATTTT
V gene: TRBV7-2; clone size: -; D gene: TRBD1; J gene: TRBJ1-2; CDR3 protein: CASSRGQVQHGYTF; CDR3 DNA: TGTGCCAGCAGCCGCGGACAGGTCCAACATGGCTACACCTTC
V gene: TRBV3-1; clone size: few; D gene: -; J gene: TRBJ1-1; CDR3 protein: CASSQPSDMNTEAFF; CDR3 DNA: TGTGCCAGCAGCCAACCCAGTGACATGAACACTGAAGCTTTCTTT
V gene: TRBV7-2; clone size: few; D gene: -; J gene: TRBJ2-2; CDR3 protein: CASSLSLLPGELFF; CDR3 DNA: TGTGCCAGCAGCTTAAGCCTACTTCCCGGGGAGCTGTTTTTT
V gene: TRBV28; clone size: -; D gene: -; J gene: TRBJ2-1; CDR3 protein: CASTELSSYNEQFF; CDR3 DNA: TGTGCCAGCACCGAGTTGAGTTCCTACAATGAGCAGTTCTTC